These 30 T cell receptor beta chains were sequenced from one sample in a study of beta chain features in type 1 diabetes. General study findings and limits: In all four CD4+ subsets, TCRB CDR3 length was significantly, moderately reduced in type 1 diabetes.

Every isolated RNA sample was fully reverse transcribed, so sequencing captured expressed TCRB transcripts. Sequencing was performed with immunoSEQ multiplex PCR; in TCRdb, only in-frame clones are kept and a portion is missing. Counted here are 200,000 to 300,000 clones, roughly 20% occurring once; the ten biggest clones make up less than 0.03%. The antigens these receptors bind are not known. Sequencing used naive CD4+ T cells from blood. The receptors originated from a woman aged 40-49 years with type 1 diabetes.

V and J are TRBV19 and TRBJ2-7, with D possibly TRBD2 on 6 matching bases. Between the trimmed V and J ends, which lost 9 bases and 2 bases, there was a span of 14 bases. The CDR3 consists of 13 residues. The V gene's germline CDR1 is LNHDA and CDR2 SQIVND (reference sequence). The CDR3 sequence: CARIGRTAYEQYF. As DNA, the CDR3 is TGTGCCAGAATCGGGAGAACCGCCTACGAGCAGTACTTC.

The sample holds a few counts of this clone. The chain employs TRBV9 and TRBJ2-2; the match to TRBD2 covers 7 bases. V lost 6 bases and J lost 2; bases outside the gene matches: 7. This CDR3 has 15 residues. Germline-derived CDR1 and CDR2 are SGDLS and YYNGEE. The CDR3 reads CASTRASGNTGELFF. The CDR3 coding sequence is TGTGCCAGCACGAGGGCTAGCGGAAACACCGGGGAGCTGTTTTTT.

The chain employs TRBV29-1 and TRBJ1-3, with D uncertain. This CDR3 comprises 14 residues. The V gene lost 5 bases and the J gene lost 2 bases, with 13 bases spanning the gap. CDR1 and CDR2 from the germline V gene are SQVTM and ANQGSEA. CDR3 bases: TGCAGCGTTTCTAAAGTGGTTGCTGGAAACACCATATATTTT. It encodes CSVSKVVAGNTIYF. The whole variable domain, remainder taken from reference TRBV29-1 and TRBJ1-3, is SAVISQKPSRDICQRGTSLTIQCQVDSQVTMMFWYRQQPGQSLTLIATANQGSEATYESGFVIDKFPISRPNLTFSTLTVSNMSPEDSSIYLCSVSKVVAGNTIYFGEGSWLTVV.

The table lists this clone with a few counts. The chain employs TRBV30 and TRBJ1-2; a possible D gene is TRBD1 (6 bases). Germline V gene data show CDR1 as GTSNPN and CDR2 as SVGIG (reference sequence). CDR3 length: 11 amino acids. Trimming took 4 bases from V and 5 from J, leaving 8 bases between them. CDR3: CAWTTGYGYTF. The CDR3 DNA follows: TGTGCCTGGACTACAGGGTATGGCTACACCTTC.

In DNA, the CDR3 is TGTGCCAGCAGTTTCTTCCCGACTCCCTCGGAAGCTTTCTTT. Protein: CASSFFPTPSEAFF. This sequence joins TRBV28 and TRBJ1-1; D not certain. The germline V gene has CDR1 MDHEN and CDR2 SYDVKM. V gave up 3 bases and J gave up 8 bases, with 16 bases separating them. The CDR3 spans 14 residues.

This clone appeared a few times. The chain couples TRBV7-9 to TRBJ2-7; 8 nucleotides agree with TRBD2. V lost 5 bases to trimming and J lost 3 bases; unmatched junction nucleotides: 12. CDR1 is SEHNR and CDR2 is FQNEAQ in the germline V gene (reference sequence). The CDR3 loop spans 16 amino acids. CDR3 DNA: TGTGCCAGCAGCGCGGGGGGAGGACCCGAAGGCTACGAGCAGTACTTC. Encoded protein: CASSAGGGPEGYEQYF. Using reference TRBV7-9 and TRBJ2-7 for the parts outside the CDR3, the full variable domain is DTGVSQNPRHKITKRGQNVTFRCDPISEHNRLYWYRQTLGQGPEFLTYFQNEAQLEKSRLLSDRFSAERPKGSFSTLEIQRTEQGDSAMYLCASSAGGGPEGYEQYFGPGTRLTVT.

This clone was recorded a few times. This sequence joins TRBV29-1 and TRBJ2-1, with unresolved D. From germline, CDR1 is SQVTM and CDR2 ANQGSEA. V was cut by 7 bases and J by 0 bases, with 13 bases left in between. The CDR3 runs to 14 residues. The CDR3 DNA is TGCAGCGCATACGAGTTAAGCTCCTACAATGAGCAGTTCTTC. The encoded protein is CSAYELSSYNEQFF.

This chain uses TRBV23-1 with TRBJ1-2; maybe TRBD1 (5 bases). TRBV23-1 has ORF status, its function being uncertain. The CDR3 runs to 16 residues. Trimming removed 0 bases from V and 8 bases from J, with 19 bases in between. The CDR3 reads CASSQSVQVGFPGYTF. As DNA, the CDR3 is TGCGCCAGCAGTCAATCGGTACAGGTAGGGTTTCCGGGCTACACCTTC.

This clone was observed a handful of times. The chain couples TRBV4-1 to TRBJ2-1, with 9 nucleotides matching TRBD2. CDR3 length: 18 residues. Per germline, CDR1 MGHRA and CDR2 YSYEKL. J gave up 7 bases and V 0 bases, and 13 bases lay outside the gene matches. For the CDR3, the DNA is TGCGCCAGCAGCCAAGAACGCTCGGCGAGCGGGGGGTTAAATGAGCAGTTCTTC. Translation: CASSQERSASGGLNEQFF.

The gene calls are TRBV28 and TRBJ1-1; 7 bases are shared with TRBD1. V gave up 4 bases and J gave up 7 bases; unmatched junction bases: 12. Germline V gene sequence: CDR1 MDHEN, CDR2 SYDVKM. This CDR3 spans 15 amino acids. The CDR3 spells CASSSYGTDKGEAFF. DNA of the CDR3: TGTGCCAGCAGTTCCTACGGGACAGATAAAGGTGAAGCTTTCTTT.

This rearrangement joins TRBV25-1 to TRBJ2-3; possibly TRBD2 for D (6 bases). This CDR3 is 15 amino acids long. Trimming shortened V by 10 bases and J by 0 bases, and 17 bases separated the two germline ends. The V gene's germline CDR1 is MGHDK and CDR2 SYGVNS. CDR3 sequence reads: CATAPGLPSTDTQYF. The CDR3 bases are TGTGCCACAGCACCGGGACTCCCTAGCACAGATACGCAGTATTTT.

The CDR3, as DNA: TGTGCCTGGAGTAGCCCGGGACTAGCGGGAGGTTTCTCCTACGAGCAGTACTTC. Its protein is CAWSSPGLAGGFSYEQYF. The chain uses TRBV30 and TRBJ2-7, with TRBD2 matching over 15 bases. CDR3 size: 18 residues. Germline V lookup: CDR1 GTSNPN, CDR2 SVGIG (reference sequence). Trimming at V came to 2 bases and at J to 0 bases, leaving 8 bases not matched to a gene.

The chain is built from TRBV6-1 and TRBJ2-7; D not resolved. The CDR3 consists of 15 residues. Germline V CDR1 and CDR2: MNHNS, SASEGT. Trimming cost V 7 bases and J 0 bases, with 16 bases left between them. The chain's CDR3 is CASNPMPVFSYEQYF. The CDR3 DNA is TGTGCCAGCAATCCCATGCCAGTTTTCTCCTACGAGCAGTACTTC.

This clone occurred a few times. This chain joins TRBV25-1 and TRBJ2-1, with 8 bases fitting TRBD2. CDR3 size: 17 residues. The V gene's germline CDR1 is MGHDK and CDR2 SYGVNS. J gave up 0 bases and V 1 base, and 5 bases lay outside the gene matches. The DNA of the CDR3 is TGTGCCAGCAGTGAATCTGGCGGGGGGAGCTCCTACAATGAGCAGTTCTTC. This codes for CASSESGGGSSYNEQFF.

This clone was counted only a few times. The J gene is TRBJ2-4, the V gene TRBV4-3; weak D call: TRBD1 (6 bases). The germline V gene has CDR1 LGHNA and CDR2 YSLEER. V was pared by 0 bases and J by 1 base, with 13 bases between. This CDR3 region has 17 residues. CDR3 nucleotide sequence: TGCGCCAGCAGCCAAGATCGAGGGGGTTTCGCCAAAAACATTCAGTACTTC. It translates to CASSQDRGGFAKNIQYF.

The chain joins TRBV6-5 to TRBJ1-4; maybe TRBD1 (6 bases). V was trimmed by 10 bases and J by 6 bases, leaving 18 bases between them. CDR3 length: 14 residues. Germline-derived CDR1 and CDR2 are MNHEY and SVGAGI. The CDR3 nucleotides read TGTGCCACCAGCCTCAGGGGAGCGGATGAAAAACTGTTTTTT. Protein product: CATSLRGADEKLFF.

V and J are TRBV23-1 and TRBJ1-2; D might be TRBD1 (6 bases). TRBV23-1 is designated an ORF whose function remains uncertain. The CDR3 covers 14 residues. Between the trimmed V and J ends, which lost 2 bases and 9 bases, there was a span of 16 bases. CDR3 sequence: CASSQPNRAFSYTF. As DNA, the CDR3 is TGCGCCAGCAGTCAACCGAACAGGGCATTCAGCTACACCTTC.

In DNA, the CDR3 is TGTGCCTGTACAGGGGGCGCGCCCTCTGAAGCTTTCTTT. The encoded protein is CACTGGAPSEAFF. The chain uses TRBV30 and TRBJ1-1, with 9 bases identical to TRBD1. Germline assignment: CDR1 GTSNPN and CDR2 SVGIG (reference sequence). This CDR3 is 13 amino acids long. With V trimmed by 6 bases and J by 6 bases, 8 bases remained unmatched.

The J gene is TRBJ2-7, the V gene TRBV6-5; D perhaps matches TRBD2 (6 bases). The CDR3 extends over 16 amino acids. Germline values: CDR1 MNHEY, CDR2 SVGAGI. Deletions cut 4 bases from V and 3 bases from J, with 19 bases between. CDR3 sequence (DNA): TGTGCCAGCAGTTCCTTGGCGGGACGAAGGCTCTACGAGCAGTACTTC. Amino acid sequence: CASSSLAGRRLYEQYF.

This clone has more than one count but fewer than ten. The chain employs TRBV4-3 and TRBJ2-3; the D is unclear. Trimming took off 0 bases at V and 0 bases at J, with 4 bases between the two ends. CDR3 length: 14 amino acids. The germline gives CDR1 LGHNA, CDR2 YSLEER. The CDR3 region has the DNA TGCGCCAGCAGCCAAGAAGAGAGCACAGATACGCAGTATTTT. It yields the protein CASSQEESTDTQYF.

V is TRBV5-4 and J is TRBJ2-7; 8 bases align to TRBD1. The CDR3 spans 14 residues. The ends lost 4 bases at V and 6 bases at J; junction bases unmatched: 9. From germline, CDR1 is SGHNT and CDR2 YYREEE (reference sequence). The CDR3 nucleotides are TGTGCCAGCAGCACCTCAGGGGGCTCCATCGAGCAGTACTTC. It yields the protein CASSTSGGSIEQYF.

This clone was seen a few times. This chain links TRBV30 with TRBJ1-5; 9 bases match TRBD1. V shed 1 base, J shed 9 bases, and the junction held 4 bases outside the gene matches. The CDR3 length is 13 residues. Germline lookup yields CDR1 GTSNPN and CDR2 SVGIG (reference sequence). In nucleotides, the CDR3 is TGTGCCTGGAGTGAGGACAGGGGCTCGCCCCAGCATTTT. Its protein product is CAWSEDRGSPQHF.

This clone was counted between two and nine times. The chain is built from TRBV7-2 and TRBJ2-7, with 9 positions matching TRBD2. CDR1 and CDR2 (germline): SGHTA, FQGNSA. This CDR3 spans 16 amino acids. V gave up 2 bases and J gave up 0 bases; unmatched junction bases: 5. CDR3 protein: CASSLLASGNSYEQYF. The CDR3 nucleotides are TGTGCCAGCAGCTTACTGGCTAGCGGGAACTCCTACGAGCAGTACTTC.

This clone was counted a few times. The V gene is TRBV2, the J gene TRBJ2-1; TRBD1 matches 9 bases. The CDR3 sequence is 14 residues long. CDR1 and CDR2 (germline): SNHLY, FYNNEI. V shed 4 bases and J 5 bases; nucleotides not matched to a gene: 3. The CDR3 bases are TGTGCCAGCAGTGTACAGGGGGCCCACAATGAGCAGTTCTTC. Translated: CASSVQGAHNEQFF.

The J gene is TRBJ1-1, the V gene TRBV7-3; 8 nucleotides match TRBD1. Per germline, CDR1 SGHTA and CDR2 FQGTGA. This CDR3 has 15 amino acids. With 2 bases clipped from V and 6 bases from J, the junction kept 8 bases outside the gene matches. For the CDR3, the DNA is TGTGCCAGCAGCTTACGGGGGACAGGAAGGCCTGAAGCTTTCTTT. This encodes CASSLRGTGRPEAFF. Supplemented by reference TRBV7-3 and TRBJ1-1, the full variable domain reads GAGVSQTPSNKVTEKGKYVELRCDPISGHTALYWYRQSLGQGPEFLIYFQGTGAADDSGLPNDRFFAVRPEGSVSTLKIQRTERGDSAVYLCASSLRGTGRPEAFFGQGTRLTVV.

This clone was counted between two and nine times. The chain recombines TRBV2 with TRBJ1-1; 7 bases are shared with TRBD1. The CDR3 runs to 13 residues. CDR1 is SNHLY and CDR2 is FYNNEI in the germline V gene. V lost 6 bases to trimming and J lost 8 bases; unmatched junction nucleotides: 9. The CDR3 nucleotides read TGTGCCAGCAGGGGAACCGGACAGGCCGAAGCTTTCTTT. The encoded protein is CASRGTGQAEAFF. The entire variable domain, with the rest obtained from reference TRBV2 and TRBJ1-1, is as follows: EPEVTQTPSHQVTQMGQEVILRCVPISNHLYFYWYRQILGQKVEFLVSFYNNEISEKSEIFDDQFSVERPDGSNFTLKIRSTKLEDSAMYFCASRGTGQAEAFFGQGTRLTVV.

The J gene is TRBJ2-3, the V gene TRBV5-4; D may be TRBD2 (5 bases). Trimming took off 2 bases at V and 0 bases at J, with 19 bases between the two ends. Germline V lookup: CDR1 SGHNT, CDR2 YYREEE (reference sequence). The CDR3 consists of 18 residues. CDR3 region: CASSFLGRERYSTDTQYF. For the CDR3, the DNA is TGTGCCAGCAGCTTTCTAGGTCGTGAGCGGTATAGCACAGATACGCAGTATTTT.

This clone has a handful of counts. The chain uses TRBV28 and TRBJ2-7, with 8 bases aligning to TRBD1. This CDR3 region has 13 residues. Germline V gene lookup returns CDR1 MDHEN and CDR2 SYDVKM. V lost 6 bases, J lost 11 bases, and 12 bases stayed unmatched. This CDR3 is CASRATGVPLEYF. The CDR3 bases are TGTGCCAGCAGAGCGACAGGGGTCCCCCTGGAGTACTTC.

The V call is TRBV6-6, the J call TRBJ1-2; weak D call: TRBD1 (5 bases). Germline-derived CDR1 and CDR2 are MNHNY and SVGAGI (reference sequence). With 8 bases removed from V and 7 bases from J, the gap between germline ends came to 17 bases. The CDR3 consists of 13 residues. For the CDR3, the DNA is TGTGCCAGCCACTACTCAGGGAACGGTGGCTACACCTTC. As protein: CASHYSGNGGYTF.

This clone has a handful of counts. The chain has TRBV30 and TRBJ1-1; 8 bases map to TRBD1. Trimming at V came to 5 bases and at J to 1 base, leaving 3 bases not matched to a gene. This CDR3 spans 13 amino acids. Per germline, CDR1 GTSNPN and CDR2 SVGIG (reference sequence). CDR3 DNA sequence: TGTGCCTGGGACGACAGGGGGAACACTGAAGCTTTCTTT. This encodes CAWDDRGNTEAFF.